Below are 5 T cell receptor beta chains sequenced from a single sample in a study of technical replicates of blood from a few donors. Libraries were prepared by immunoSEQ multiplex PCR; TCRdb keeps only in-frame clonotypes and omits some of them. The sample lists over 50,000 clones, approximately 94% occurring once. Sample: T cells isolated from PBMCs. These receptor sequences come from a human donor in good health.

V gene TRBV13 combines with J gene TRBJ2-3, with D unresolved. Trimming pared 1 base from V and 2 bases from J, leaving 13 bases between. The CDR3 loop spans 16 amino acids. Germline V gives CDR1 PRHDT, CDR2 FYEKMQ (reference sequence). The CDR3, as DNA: TGTGCCAGCAGCTTAGAAGGTCTGACAATCACAGATACGCAGTATTTT. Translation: CASSLEGLTITDTQYF.

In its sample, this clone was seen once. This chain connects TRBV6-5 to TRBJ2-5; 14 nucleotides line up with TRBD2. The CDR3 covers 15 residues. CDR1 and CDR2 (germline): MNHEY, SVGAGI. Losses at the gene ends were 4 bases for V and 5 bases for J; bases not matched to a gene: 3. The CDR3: CASSSRLAGGETQYF. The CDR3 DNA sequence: TGTGCCAGCAGTTCCCGACTAGCGGGAGGGGAGACCCAGTACTTC.

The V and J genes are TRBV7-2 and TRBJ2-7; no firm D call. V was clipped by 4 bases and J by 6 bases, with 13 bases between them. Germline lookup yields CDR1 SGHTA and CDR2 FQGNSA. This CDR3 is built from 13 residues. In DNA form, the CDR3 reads TGTGCCAGCAGCTATAAACCGTTGGCCGAGCAGTACTTC. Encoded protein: CASSYKPLAEQYF.

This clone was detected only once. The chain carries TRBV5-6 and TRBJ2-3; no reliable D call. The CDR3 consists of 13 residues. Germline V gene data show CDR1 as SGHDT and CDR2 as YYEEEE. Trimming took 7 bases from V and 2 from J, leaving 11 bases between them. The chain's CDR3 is CASRSLNTDTQYF. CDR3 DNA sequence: TGTGCCAGCCGATCACTAAACACAGATACGCAGTATTTT. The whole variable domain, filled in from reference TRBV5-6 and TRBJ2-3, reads DAGVTQSPTHLIKTRGQQVTLRCSPKSGHDTVSWYQQALGQGPQFIFQYYEEEERQRGNFPDRFSGHQFPNYSSELNVNALLLGDSALYLCASRSLNTDTQYFGPGTRLTVL.

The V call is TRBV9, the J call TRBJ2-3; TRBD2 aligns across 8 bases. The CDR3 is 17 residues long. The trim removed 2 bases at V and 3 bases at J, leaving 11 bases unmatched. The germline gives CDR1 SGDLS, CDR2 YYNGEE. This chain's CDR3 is CASSVIGGATGTDTQYF. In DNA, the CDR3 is TGTGCCAGCAGCGTTATCGGGGGGGCCACAGGAACAGATACGCAGTATTTT.